This T cell receptor beta chain comes out of a study of shared clonotypes between healthy human individuals. Study results and caveats: As a rule, naive subsets had a larger estimated richness than memory subsets.

A word on this clone: The antigen remains undetermined.

CD8 cells classed as naive were CD45RO-negative and positively selected for CCR7, excluding terminally differentiated effector memory CD45RA+ cells. Germline CDR1 and CDR2: MNHEY and SVGAGI. The V end was cut by 2 bases, the J end by 3 bases, with 10 bases between. The CDR3 spans 15 residues. TCRdb keeps only in-frame clones here, not all; method: immunoSEQ multiplex PCR. The table shows fewer than 1 million clones, with 96% occurring only once. The V gene is TRBV6-5, the J gene TRBJ1-4; no clear D. Specimen: naive CD8+ T cells sorted from blood. This TCR derives from a man aged 25 to 40 in good health. The CDR3 sequence is CASSYRPLANEKLFF. The DNA of the CDR3 is TGTGCCAGCAGTTACAGGCCGCTGGCTAATGAAAAACTGTTTTTT.